These 9 T cell receptor beta chains originate from one sample sequenced in a study of spatial heterogeneity in lung cancer. The time point is: blood at routine non-recurrence follow-up after resection. Via MiXCR, TCRdb re-called the 5' RACE reads, giving one row per CDR3 protein. The sample contains some 41,000 distinct CDR3 sequences, about 10% of which appear only once. Source: PBMCs, taken at follow-up. All receptors come from a female donor with early-stage non-small cell lung cancer.

This clonotype appeared many times. CDR3 bases: TGTGCCAGCAGCCGATTAGCGGGACAGCAGTTCTTC. It is translated as CASSRLAGQQFF. This chain joins TRBV7-2 and TRBJ2-1; TRBD2 agrees at 8 bases. V lost 5 bases and J lost 11; bases outside the gene matches: 5. This CDR3 is built from 12 residues. Germline-derived CDR1 and CDR2 are SGHTA and FQGNSA.

This clonotype showed up many times. The chain employs TRBV28 and TRBJ1-1, with 9 positions matching TRBD1. V shed 9 bases and J 7 bases; nucleotides not matched to a gene: 9. In germline, CDR1 is MDHEN, CDR2 SYDVKM. This CDR3 has 13 residues. The CDR3 loop reads CASQGQGPNEAFF. The CDR3 DNA is TGTGCCAGTCAGGGACAGGGACCAAATGAAGCTTTCTTT.

In its sample, this clonotype ranks as medium-sized. The chain has TRBV19 and TRBJ2-1; D is perhaps TRBD1 or TRBD2 (6 bases each). V gave up 6 bases and J gave up 4 bases, with 16 bases separating them. Germline values: CDR1 LNHDA, CDR2 SQIVND (reference sequence). The CDR3 has 15 amino acids. CDR3 in amino acids: CASRGAAGPYNEQFF. CDR3 nucleotide sequence: TGTGCCAGTAGGGGGGCTGCGGGGCCTTACAATGAGCAGTTCTTC. The whole variable domain, remainder taken from reference TRBV19 and TRBJ2-1, is DGGITQSPKYLFRKEGQNVTLSCEQNLNHDAMYWYRQDPGQGLRLIYYSQIVNDFQKGDIAEGYSVSREKKESFPLTVTSAQKNPTAFYLCASRGAAGPYNEQFFGPGTRLTVL.

There are a few counts of this clonotype. The chain joins TRBV7-9 to TRBJ2-1, with 8 bases that match TRBD1. Trimming cost V 5 bases and J 2 bases; bases outside gene matches: 5. This CDR3 contains 15 residues. Looked up from germline, CDR1 is SEHNR and CDR2 is FQNEAQ (reference sequence). CDR3 sequence: CASSPRQGTYNEQFF. DNA for the CDR3: TGTGCCAGCAGCCCCCGACAGGGGACCTACAATGAGCAGTTCTTC.

V usage is TRBV29-1 and J usage is TRBJ2-3; D remains unclear. V shed 3 bases and J shed 4 bases, with 5 bases lying between them. CDR3 length equals 11 residues. Germline assignment: CDR1 SQVTM and CDR2 ANQGSEA. This chain's CDR3 is CSVDTADTQYF. CDR3 DNA sequence: TGCAGCGTTGACACGGCAGATACGCAGTATTTT.

This clonotype was recorded at least ten times. This chain links TRBV2 with TRBJ2-7; D is unresolved. V was clipped by 6 bases and J by 3 bases, with 9 bases between them. CDR3 length: 12 amino acids. Germline-derived CDR1 and CDR2 are SNHLY and FYNNEI. In DNA, the CDR3 is TGTGCCAGCAGCCCAAACGACTACGAGCAGTACTTC. It translates to CASSPNDYEQYF.

This clonotype came up many times. The chain uses TRBV6-2 or TRBV6-3 and TRBJ2-7, with no clear D. The CDR3 length is 14 residues. Germline loops: CDR1 MNHEY, CDR2 SVGEGT. V was cut by 4 bases and J by 2 bases, with 12 bases left in between. CDR3 DNA: TGTGCCAGCAGTTTTTTGGGTATTACCTACGAGCAGTACTTC. The encoded protein is CASSFLGITYEQYF.

The V and J genes are TRBV7-2 and TRBJ2-5; D is undetermined. Between the trimmed V and J ends, which lost 5 bases and 4 bases, there was a span of 14 bases. Germline V gives CDR1 SGHTA, CDR2 FQGNSA. This CDR3 has 14 residues. The CDR3 DNA is TGTGCCAGCAGCCCAGCCGCGATGCGAGAGACCCAGTACTTC. It yields the protein CASSPAAMRETQYF.

The rearrangement joins TRBV10-3 to TRBJ2-1, with no clear D. V was trimmed by 0 bases and J by 7 bases, leaving 4 bases between them. Germline V gene data show CDR1 as ENHRY and CDR2 as SYGVKD. The CDR3 totals 12 residues. CDR3 protein: CAISESKNEQFF. The CDR3 bases are TGTGCCATCAGTGAGTCGAAGAATGAGCAGTTCTTC.